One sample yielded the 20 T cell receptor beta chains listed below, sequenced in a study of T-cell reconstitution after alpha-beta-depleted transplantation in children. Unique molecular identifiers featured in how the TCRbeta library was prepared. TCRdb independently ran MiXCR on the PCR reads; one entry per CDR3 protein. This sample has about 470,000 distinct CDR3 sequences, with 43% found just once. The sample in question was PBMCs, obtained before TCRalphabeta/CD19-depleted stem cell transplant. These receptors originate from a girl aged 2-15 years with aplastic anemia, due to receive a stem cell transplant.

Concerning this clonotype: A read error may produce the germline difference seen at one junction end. CDR3 in amino acids: CASSYVSGTYEAFF. CDR3 DNA sequence: TGTGCCAGCAGTTACGTGTCAGGGACTTATGAAGCGTTCTTT. V and J are TRBV6-5 and TRBJ1-1; possible D gene TRBD1, 5 bases. The CDR3 is made up of 14 amino acids. The V gene's germline CDR1 is MNHEY and CDR2 SVGAGI.

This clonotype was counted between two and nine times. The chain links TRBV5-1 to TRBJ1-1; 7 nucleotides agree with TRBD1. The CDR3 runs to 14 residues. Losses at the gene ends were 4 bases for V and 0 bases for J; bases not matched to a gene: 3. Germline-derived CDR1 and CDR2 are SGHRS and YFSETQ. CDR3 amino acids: CASSMGQMNTEAFF. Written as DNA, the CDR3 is TGCGCCAGCAGCATGGGACAGATGAACACTGAAGCTTTCTTT.

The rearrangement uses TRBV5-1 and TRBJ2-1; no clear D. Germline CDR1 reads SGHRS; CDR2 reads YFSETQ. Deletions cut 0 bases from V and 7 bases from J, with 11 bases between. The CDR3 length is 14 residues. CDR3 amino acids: CASSLASAGNEQFF. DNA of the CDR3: TGCGCCAGCAGCTTGGCTTCGGCCGGAAATGAGCAGTTCTTC.

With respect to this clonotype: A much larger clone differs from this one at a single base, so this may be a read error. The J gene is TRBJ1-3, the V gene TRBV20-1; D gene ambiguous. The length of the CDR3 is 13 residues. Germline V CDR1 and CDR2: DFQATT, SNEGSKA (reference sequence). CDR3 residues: CSASHLTGNPIYF. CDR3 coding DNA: TGCAGTGCTAGTCACCTTACCGGAAACCCCATATATTTT.

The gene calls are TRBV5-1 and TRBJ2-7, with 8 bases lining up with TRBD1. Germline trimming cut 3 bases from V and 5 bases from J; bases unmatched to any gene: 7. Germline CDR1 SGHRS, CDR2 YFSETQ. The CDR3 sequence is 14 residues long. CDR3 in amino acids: CASSWAGGGNEQYF. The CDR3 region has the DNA TGCGCCAGCAGCTGGGCAGGGGGCGGAAACGAGCAGTACTTC.

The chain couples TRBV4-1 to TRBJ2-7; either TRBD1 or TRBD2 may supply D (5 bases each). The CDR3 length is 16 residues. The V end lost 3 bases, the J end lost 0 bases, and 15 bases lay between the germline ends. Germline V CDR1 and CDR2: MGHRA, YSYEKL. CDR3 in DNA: TGCGCCAGCAGCCACCCGGGACCTTCCAGCTCCTACGAGCAGTACTTC. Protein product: CASSHPGPSSSYEQYF.

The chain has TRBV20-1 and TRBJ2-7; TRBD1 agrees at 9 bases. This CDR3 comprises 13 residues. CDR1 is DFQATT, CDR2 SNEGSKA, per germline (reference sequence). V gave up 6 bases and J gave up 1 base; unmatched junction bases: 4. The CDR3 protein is CSAPTGGSYEQYF. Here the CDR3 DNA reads TGCAGTGCCCCGACAGGGGGTTCCTACGAGCAGTACTTC.

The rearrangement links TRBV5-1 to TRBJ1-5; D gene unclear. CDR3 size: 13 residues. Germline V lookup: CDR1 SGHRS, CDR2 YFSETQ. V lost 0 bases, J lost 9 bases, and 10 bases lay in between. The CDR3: CASSLAEGTPQHF. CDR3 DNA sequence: TGCGCCAGCAGCTTGGCAGAGGGCACGCCCCAGCATTTT.

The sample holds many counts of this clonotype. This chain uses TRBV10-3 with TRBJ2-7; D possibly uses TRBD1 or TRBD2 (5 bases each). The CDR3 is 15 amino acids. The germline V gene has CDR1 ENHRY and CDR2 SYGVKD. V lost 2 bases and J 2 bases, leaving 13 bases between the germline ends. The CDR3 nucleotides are TGTGCCATCAGTGAGACCGGGACGTCTACCTACGAGCAGTACTTC. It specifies CAISETGTSTYEQYF.

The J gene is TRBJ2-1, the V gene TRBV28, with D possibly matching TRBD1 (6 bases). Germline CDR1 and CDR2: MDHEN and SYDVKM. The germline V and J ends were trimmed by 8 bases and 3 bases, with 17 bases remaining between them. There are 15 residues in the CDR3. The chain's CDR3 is CASWGPGHNYNEQFF. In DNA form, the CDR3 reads TGTGCCAGCTGGGGACCGGGACATAACTACAATGAGCAGTTCTTC.

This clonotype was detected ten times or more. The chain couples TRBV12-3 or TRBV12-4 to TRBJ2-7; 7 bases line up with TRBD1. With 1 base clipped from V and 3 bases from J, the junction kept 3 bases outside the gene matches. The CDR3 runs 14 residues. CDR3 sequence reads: CASSLVSGGYEQYF. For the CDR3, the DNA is TGTGCCAGCAGTTTAGTTTCAGGGGGCTACGAGCAGTACTTC.

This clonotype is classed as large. CDR3 sequence (DNA): TGTGCCAGCAGCGTACAGGGCGAGGATCAGCCCCAGCATTTT. Its translation: CASSVQGEDQPQHF. The chain has TRBV7-9 and TRBJ1-5, with D possibly matching TRBD1 (6 bases). Germline V gives CDR1 SEHNR, CDR2 FQNEAQ (reference sequence). Deletions cut 5 bases from V and 5 bases from J, with 13 bases between. The CDR3 is 14 amino acids.

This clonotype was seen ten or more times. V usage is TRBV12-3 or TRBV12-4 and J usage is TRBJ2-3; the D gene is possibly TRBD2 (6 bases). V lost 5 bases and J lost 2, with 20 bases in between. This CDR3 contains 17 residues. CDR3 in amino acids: CASSLAGGPYSTDTQYF. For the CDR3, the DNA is TGTGCCAGCAGTCTGGCCGGAGGGCCCTATTCCACAGATACGCAGTATTTT.

The CDR3 is CSARSVREVAEKLFF. For the CDR3, the DNA is TGCAGTGCTAGAAGTGTGAGGGAGGTCGCTGAAAAACTGTTTTTT. The chain links TRBV20-1 to TRBJ1-4; D gene ambiguous. Germline assignment: CDR1 DFQATT and CDR2 SNEGSKA (reference sequence). The CDR3 is 15 amino acids. Trimming cost V 2 bases and J 7 bases, with 17 bases left between them.

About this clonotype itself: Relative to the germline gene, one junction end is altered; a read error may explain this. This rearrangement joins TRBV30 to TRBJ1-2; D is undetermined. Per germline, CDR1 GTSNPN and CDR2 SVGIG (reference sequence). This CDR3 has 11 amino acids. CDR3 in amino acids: CAWSSNRQPEF. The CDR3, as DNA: TGTGCCTGGAGTTCAAATCGGCAGCCCGAATTC.

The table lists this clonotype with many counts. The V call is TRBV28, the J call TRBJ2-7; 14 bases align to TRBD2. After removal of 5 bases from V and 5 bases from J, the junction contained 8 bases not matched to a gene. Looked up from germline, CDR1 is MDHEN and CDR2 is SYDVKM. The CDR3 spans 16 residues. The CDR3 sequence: CASSPTSGRALDEQYF. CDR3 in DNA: TGTGCCAGCAGTCCGACTAGCGGGAGGGCCCTCGACGAGCAGTACTTC. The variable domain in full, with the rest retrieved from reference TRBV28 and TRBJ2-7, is DVKVTQSSRYLVKRTGEKVFLECVQDMDHENMFWYRQDPGLGLRLIYFSYDVKMKEKGDIPEGYSVSREKKERFSLILESASTNQTSMYLCASSPTSGRALDEQYFGPGTRLTVT.

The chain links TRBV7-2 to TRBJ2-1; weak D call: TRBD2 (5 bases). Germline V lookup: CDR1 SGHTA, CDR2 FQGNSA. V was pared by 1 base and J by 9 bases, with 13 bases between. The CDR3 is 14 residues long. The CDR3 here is CASSLDGNPGEQFF. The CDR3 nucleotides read TGTGCCAGCAGCTTAGACGGGAACCCCGGTGAGCAGTTCTTC. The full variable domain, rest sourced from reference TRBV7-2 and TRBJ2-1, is GAGVSQSPSNKVTEKGKDVELRCDPISGHTALYWYRQSLGQGLEFLIYFQGNSAPDKSGLPSDRFSAERTGGSVSTLTIQRTQQEDSAVYLCASSLDGNPGEQFFGPGTRLTVL.

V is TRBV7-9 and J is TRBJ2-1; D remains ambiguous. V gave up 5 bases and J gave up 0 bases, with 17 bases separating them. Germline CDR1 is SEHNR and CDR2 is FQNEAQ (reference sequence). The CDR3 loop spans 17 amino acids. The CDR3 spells CASSDSYWLTSYNEQFF. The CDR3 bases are TGTGCCAGCAGCGACTCGTATTGGCTAACCTCCTACAATGAGCAGTTCTTC. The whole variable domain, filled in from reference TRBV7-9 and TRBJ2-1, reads DTGVSQNPRHKITKRGQNVTFRCDPISEHNRLYWYRQTLGQGPEFLTYFQNEAQLEKSRLLSDRFSAERPKGSFSTLEIQRTEQGDSAMYLCASSDSYWLTSYNEQFFGPGTRLTVL.

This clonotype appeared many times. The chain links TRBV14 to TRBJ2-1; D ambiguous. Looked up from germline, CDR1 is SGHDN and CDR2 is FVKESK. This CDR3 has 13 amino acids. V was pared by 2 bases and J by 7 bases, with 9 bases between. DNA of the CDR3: TGTGCCAGCAGCCAACGACTCGCTAATGAGCAGTTCTTC. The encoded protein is CASSQRLANEQFF. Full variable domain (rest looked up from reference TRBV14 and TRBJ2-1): EAGVTQFPSHSVIEKGQTVTLRCDPISGHDNLYWYRRVMGKEIKFLLHFVKESKQDESGMPNNRFLAERTGGTYSTLKVQPAELEDSGVYFCASSQRLANEQFFGPGTRLTVL.

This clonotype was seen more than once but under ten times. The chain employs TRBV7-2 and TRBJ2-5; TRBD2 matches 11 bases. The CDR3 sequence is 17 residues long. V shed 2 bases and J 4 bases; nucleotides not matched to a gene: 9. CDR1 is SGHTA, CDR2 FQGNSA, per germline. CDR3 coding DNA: TGTGCCAGCAGCTTACGGGGAGTAGCGGGAGGGCCAGAGACCCAGTACTTC. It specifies CASSLRGVAGGPETQYF.